Sequencing of this T cell receptor (beta chain) was carried out in a study of cytomegalovirus exposure and HLA in healthy donors. Study-level findings and limits: There were reportedly fewer N-insertions in an Asian-associated ancestry cluster than the approximately 600-donor mean, in a later analysis.

This clone was counted once. Its antigen is currently unknown. The CDR3 runs 16 residues. The V gene's germline CDR1 is SGHDT and CDR2 YYEEEE. The germline V and J ends were trimmed by 3 bases and 4 bases, with 20 bases remaining between them. Researchers ran the PCR with 60 Vbeta and 13 Jbeta primers. Original data processing: Per a later analysis, the number of unique TCR beta chains was approximately 80 million, of which 9 million to 14 million were shared. Generated by immunoSEQ multiplex PCR, the TCRdb table keeps only in-frame clones and is missing some. V, J and clone size are those of that table, while D and trimming were read from the DNA. Of about 120,000 clones listed, 60% to 85% are singletons.

V and J are TRBV5-6 and TRBJ2-7, with a possible D match to TRBD2 (5 bases). The TCR originated in a female donor in good health and CMV-seronegative. The material sequenced was PBMCs. CDR3 amino acids: CASSSEVRAGLYEQYF. CDR3 bases: TGTGCCAGCAGCTCGGAGGTACGGGCTGGACTTTACGAGCAGTACTTC.